The rows below give T cell receptor beta chains drawn from one sample of a study of cytomegalovirus exposure and HLA in healthy donors. Repertoires were generated with immunoSEQ multiplex PCR, while TCRdb's copy carries only in-frame clones and drops some. The sample has 130,000 to 150,000 clones; less than 65% are singletons. Material for sequencing was PBMCs. These receptors all stem from a woman aged 25 to 39 in good health and CMV-seropositive. Each CDR3 is given with its conserved first and last residue.

v_call cdr3_aa
TRBV6-1 CASSVGTVINYGYTF
TRBV7-9 CASARSDEQFF
TRBV19 CASSPRQGNVNEQFF
TRBV10-1 CASTLSGLDYEQYF
TRBV5-1 CASSLQGNTEAFF
TRBV6-1 CASSEAIRVSNQPQHF
TRBV7-9 CASSSGPRGGHGYTF
TRBV2 CASRPGLADYSYEQYF
TRBV5-4 CASSPQLAGALDTQYF
TRBV5-1 CASSLSYRGRGDTGELFF
TRBV9 CASSVLYNSGGVDTQYF
TRBV10-3 CAISESTSRVGELFF
TRBV9 CASSDSGTGNWSPLHF
TRBV10-3 CAISESRTGSYEQYF
TRBV2 CASSGGQGNGYTF
TRBV28 CASSFRGYGYTF
TRBV6-5 CASSYSIGDQPQHF
TRBV5-4 CASSLMGRLNTEAFF
TRBV7-9 CASSPRLDRALNGYTF
TRBV11-3 CASSFGDRVHEQYF
TRBV4-1 CASSQGPRATNEKLFF
TRBV5-6 CASSQDRGLRAEAFF
TRBV27 CASSLGPGQSYEQYF
TRBV9 CASSGWTPGNTIYF